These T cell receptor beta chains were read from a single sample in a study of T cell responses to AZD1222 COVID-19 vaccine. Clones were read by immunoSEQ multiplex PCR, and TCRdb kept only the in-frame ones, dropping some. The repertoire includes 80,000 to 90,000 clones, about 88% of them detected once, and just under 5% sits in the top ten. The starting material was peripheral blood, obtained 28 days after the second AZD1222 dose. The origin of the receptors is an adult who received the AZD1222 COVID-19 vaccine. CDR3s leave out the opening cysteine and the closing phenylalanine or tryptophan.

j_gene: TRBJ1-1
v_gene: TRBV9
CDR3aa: ASSVAGTGSTEAF

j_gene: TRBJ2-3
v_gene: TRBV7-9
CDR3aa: ASSLPGGGIADTQY

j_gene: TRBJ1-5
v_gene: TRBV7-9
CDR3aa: ASSSEYSNQPQH

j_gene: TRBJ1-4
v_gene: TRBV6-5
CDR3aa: ASSLVRGANEKLF

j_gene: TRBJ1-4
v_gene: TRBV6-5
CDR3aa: ASSHRGRDEKLF

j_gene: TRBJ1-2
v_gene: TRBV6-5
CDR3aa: ASRPGQGANYGYT

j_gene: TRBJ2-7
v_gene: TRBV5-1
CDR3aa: ASSFGQSSYEQY

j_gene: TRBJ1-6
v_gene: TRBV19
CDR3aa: ASCLGVGSTNSPLH

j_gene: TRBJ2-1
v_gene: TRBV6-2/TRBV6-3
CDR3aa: ASSFPQGALNNEQF

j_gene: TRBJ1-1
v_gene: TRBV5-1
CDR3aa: ASTSGGRQGTAEAF

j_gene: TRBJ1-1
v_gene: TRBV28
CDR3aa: ASSSGQRNTEAF

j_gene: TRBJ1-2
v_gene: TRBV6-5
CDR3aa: ASRDSGNYGYT

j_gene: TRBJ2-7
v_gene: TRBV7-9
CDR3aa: ASRTDSYEQY

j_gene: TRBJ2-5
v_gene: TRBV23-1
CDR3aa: ASSLEGQGFQETQY

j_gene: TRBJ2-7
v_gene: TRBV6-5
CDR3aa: ATRGPMYEQY

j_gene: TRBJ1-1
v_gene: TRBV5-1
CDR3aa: ASRPTGVPEAF

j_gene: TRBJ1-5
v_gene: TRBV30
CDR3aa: AWSRGQAGNQPQH

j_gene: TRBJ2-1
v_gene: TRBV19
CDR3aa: ASRQGPLNSYNEQF

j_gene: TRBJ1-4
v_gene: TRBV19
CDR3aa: ATNRGTEKLF

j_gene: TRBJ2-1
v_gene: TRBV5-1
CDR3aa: ASSRNPSQGLYNEQF

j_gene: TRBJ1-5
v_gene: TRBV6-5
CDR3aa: ASTARGQGHQPQH

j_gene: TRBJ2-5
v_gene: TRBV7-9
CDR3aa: ASSLVQGAGETQY

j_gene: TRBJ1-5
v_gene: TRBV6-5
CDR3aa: ASLGGMSNQPQH

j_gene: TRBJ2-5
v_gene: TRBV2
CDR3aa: ASRRTAARETQY